The TCR beta chain described here comes from a study of blood T cell repertoires in COVID-19. Study-level information: Donors in the United States, Italy and Spain gave samples during acute or convalescent COVID-19.

The data were produced by immunoSEQ multiplex PCR, yet TCRdb's version contains in-frame clones alone and is incomplete. The sample yields approximately 300,000 clones, about four fifths seen once. Sequenced sample: peripheral blood. This receptor was obtained from a person aged 70 to 80 with COVID-19, enrolled during active disease.

The CDR3 region is CSVESRETQYF. The CDR3 nucleotides read TGCAGCGTTGAATCCCGGGAGACCCAGTACTTC. The V and J genes are TRBV29-1 and TRBJ2-5; D is unresolved. CDR1 SQVTM and CDR2 ANQGSEA come from the germline V gene. CDR3 length: 11 residues. Between the trimmed V and J ends, which lost 2 bases and 5 bases, there was a span of 6 bases.